Detailed here is one TCR beta chain. The antigen is unknown. The length of the CDR3 is 16 residues. The V gene end was trimmed by 5 bases and the J gene end by 0 bases; junction bases not matched to a gene: 9. CDR1 is MDHEN and CDR2 is SYDVKM in the germline V gene. The data were taken from a study of post-analysis software for immune sequencing data. Study-wide background: The disease courses spanned relapsing-remitting, secondary progressive and progressive-relapsing forms of multiple sclerosis.

Unique molecular identifiers featured in each of the TCR beta cDNA libraries. Using its own MiXCR run on the PCR reads, TCRdb lists one record per CDR3 protein. The sample has almost 700,000 distinct CDR3 sequences; more than 50% are singletons. Notes on the study in general: Pronounced co-clustering by F measure was evident among identically batched samples. Patients used roughly five TRBV segments, including TRBV5-6, TRBV5-1 and TRBV20-1, more often than controls. For normalized Chao1 diversity, multiple sclerosis patients scored significantly lower than controls did.

The material sequenced was blood. The clonotype comes from a girl aged 2 to 10 with multiple sclerosis. V is TRBV28 and J is TRBJ2-7, with 8 bases lining up with TRBD1. The CDR3 is CASSPWTGINSYEQYF. CDR3 DNA: TGTGCCAGCAGTCCGTGGACAGGGATTAACTCCTACGAGCAGTACTTC. The full variable domain, its missing parts supplied by reference TRBV28 and TRBJ2-7, is DVKVTQSSRYLVKRTGEKVFLECVQDMDHENMFWYRQDPGLGLRLIYFSYDVKMKEKGDIPEGYSVSREKKERFSLILESASTNQTSMYLCASSPWTGINSYEQYFGPGTRLTVT.